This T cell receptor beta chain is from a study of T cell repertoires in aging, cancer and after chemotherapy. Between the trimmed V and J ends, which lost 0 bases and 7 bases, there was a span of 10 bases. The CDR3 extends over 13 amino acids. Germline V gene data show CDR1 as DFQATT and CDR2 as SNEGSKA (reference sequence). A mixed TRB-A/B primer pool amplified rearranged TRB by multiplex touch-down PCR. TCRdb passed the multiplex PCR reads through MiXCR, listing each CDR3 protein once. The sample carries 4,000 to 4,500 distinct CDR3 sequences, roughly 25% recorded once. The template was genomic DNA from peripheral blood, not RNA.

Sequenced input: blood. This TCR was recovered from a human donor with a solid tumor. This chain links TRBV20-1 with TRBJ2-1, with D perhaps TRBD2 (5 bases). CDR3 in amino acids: CSARELGGNEQFF. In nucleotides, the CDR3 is TGCAGTGCTAGAGAACTCGGCGGGAATGAGCAGTTCTTC.